This record looks at one TCR beta chain sequence and its context. The sample comes from a study of T cell responses to AZD1222 COVID-19 vaccine. Here immunoSEQ multiplex PCR was the method, and the copy in TCRdb shows in-frame clones only, minus some. The table lists approximately 91,000 clones, approximately 90% of them singletons, with about an eighth in the top ten. The V end was cut by 0 bases, the J end by 3 bases, with 7 bases between. The CDR3 length is 14 residues. Germline V lookup: CDR1 SGHRS, CDR2 YFSETQ. The genes are TRBV5-1 and TRBJ2-1; D might be TRBD1 or TRBD2, each matching 5 bases. This specimen consisted of peripheral blood, obtained on day 0 of AZD1222 vaccination. The TCR comes from an adult in good health. CDR3 loop: CASSLGDHYNEQFF. The CDR3 coding sequence is TGCGCCAGCAGCTTGGGGGACCACTACAATGAGCAGTTCTTC.